The next 21 T cell receptor beta chains were all read from a single sample in a study of blood T cell repertoires in COVID-19 (dated by TCRdb to 2018 to 2020). The method was the immunoSEQ multiplex PCR assay. TCRdb holds this immuneACCESS table with in-frame rearrangements only. Some clones are missing; in checked studies, unresolved V genes explain under half, and the rest has no known cause. The sample includes tens of thousands of clones, with around nine tenths observed a single time. The ten biggest clones cover around 3.9% of the sample. The sample taken for sequencing was peripheral blood. All receptors come from a woman aged 50 to 65 in a cohort sampled during active COVID-19.

The gene calls are TRBV3-1 (or the pseudogene TRBV3-2) and TRBJ2-1, with TRBD2 matching over 11 bases. Germline CDR1 is LGHDT and CDR2 is YNNKEL (reference sequence). The CDR3 runs 17 residues. With 1 base clipped from V and 4 bases from J, the junction kept 6 bases outside the gene matches. This CDR3 reads CASSQGLLAGAYNEQFF. In DNA, the CDR3 is TGTGCCAGCAGCCAAGGGTTACTAGCGGGGGCTTACAATGAGCAGTTCTTC.

The V and J genes are TRBV2 and TRBJ2-7, with TRBD2 matching 10 bases. V shed 6 bases and J 7 bases; nucleotides not matched to a gene: 9. Germline CDR1 is SNHLY and CDR2 is FYNNEI. This CDR3 region has 14 residues. CDR3 protein: CASSGTSERREQYF. Here the CDR3 DNA reads TGTGCCAGCAGCGGGACTAGCGAAAGGCGGGAGCAGTACTTC.

The chain uses TRBV30 and TRBJ1-3; D remains ambiguous. Trimming removed 4 bases from V and 2 bases from J, with 3 bases in between. This CDR3 region has 11 residues. CDR1 and CDR2 from the germline V gene are GTSNPN and SVGIG (reference sequence). The CDR3 loop is CAWTTGNTIYF. The CDR3 DNA reads as TGTGCCTGGACAACTGGAAACACCATATATTTT.

CDR3: CASSPGTTYEQYF. The CDR3 DNA reads TGTGCCAGCAGCCCCGGGACAACGTACGAGCAGTACTTC. The rearrangement uses TRBV3-1 (or the pseudogene TRBV3-2) and TRBJ2-7; tentatively, D is TRBD1 (6 bases). Between the trimmed V and J ends, which lost 4 bases and 4 bases, there was a span of 11 bases. The germline V gene encodes CDR1 LGHDT and CDR2 YNNKEL (reference sequence). The CDR3 has 13 amino acids.

The V and J genes are TRBV7-3 and TRBJ2-1; the D is unclear. Between the trimmed V and J ends, which lost 2 bases and 8 bases, there was a span of 10 bases. The CDR3 loop spans 13 amino acids. Germline-derived CDR1 and CDR2 are SGHTA and FQGTGA. CDR3 region: CASSLGSPDEQFF. The CDR3 DNA reads as TGTGCCAGCAGCTTAGGCTCACCAGATGAGCAGTTCTTC.

The rearrangement uses TRBV10-1 and TRBJ2-2; 8 bases align to TRBD1. CDR3 size: 15 residues. CDR1 and CDR2 (germline): WNHNN, SYGVQD (reference sequence). J was trimmed by 2 bases and V by 6 bases; bases with no gene match: 5. The CDR3 protein is CASSPGQANTGELFF. The CDR3 DNA is TGCGCCAGCAGCCCGGGACAGGCTAACACCGGGGAGCTGTTTTTT.

This chain joins TRBV13 and TRBJ2-5; 8 nucleotides align to TRBD2. The CDR3 extends over 16 amino acids. V was clipped by 5 bases and J by 1 base; unmatched bases: 9. In germline, CDR1 is PRHDT, CDR2 FYEKMQ (reference sequence). The DNA of the CDR3 is TGTGCCAGCAGCCTTAGACGGGGGGGACCCCAAGAGACCCAGTACTTC. Amino acids: CASSLRRGGPQETQYF.

The chain couples TRBV11-3 to TRBJ2-7; D is unclear. This CDR3 is built from 13 residues. CDR1 is SGHNT, CDR2 YENEEA, per germline. V lost 0 bases and J 1 base, leaving 4 bases between the germline ends. CDR3 sequence: CASSLDSSYEQYF. CDR3 nucleotide sequence: TGTGCCAGCAGCTTAGACAGTTCCTACGAGCAGTACTTC.

The CDR3: CASSPLGTGGYNEQFF. The CDR3 DNA sequence: TGTGCCAGCAGCCCACTAGGGACAGGGGGGTACAATGAGCAGTTCTTC. The V call is TRBV28, the J call TRBJ2-1, with 11 nucleotides matching TRBD1. The CDR3 totals 16 residues. Germline trimming cut 6 bases from V and 4 bases from J; bases unmatched to any gene: 8. Germline CDR1 and CDR2: MDHEN and SYDVKM.

The chain combines TRBV7-6 with TRBJ2-1, with D tentatively TRBD2 (6 bases). From germline, CDR1 is SGHVS and CDR2 FNYEAQ. Trimming shortened V by 5 bases and J by 2 bases, and 13 bases separated the two germline ends. This CDR3 has 15 residues. Written as DNA, the CDR3 is TGTGCCAGCAGCAAGTACGCGGGAACCTACAATGAGCAGTTCTTC. Translation: CASSKYAGTYNEQFF.

The sample holds a few counts of this clone. The genes are TRBV12-3 or TRBV12-4 and TRBJ1-5; TRBD1 is a possible D gene (5 bases). Trimming took off 6 bases at V and 6 bases at J, with 12 bases between the two ends. The CDR3 spans 13 residues. CDR3 bases: TGTGCCAGCAGACTCCAGGGAACTCAGCCCCAGCATTTT. This sequence encodes CASRLQGTQPQHF.

The V call is TRBV5-1, the J call TRBJ2-7; D gene uncertain. The germline gives CDR1 SGHRS, CDR2 YFSETQ. The CDR3 sequence is 14 residues long. Deletions cut 0 bases from V and 2 bases from J, with 9 bases between. The CDR3 DNA is TGCGCCAGCAGCTTGGAAATTGGCCCCTACGAGCAGTACTTC. The encoded protein is CASSLEIGPYEQYF.

The chain uses TRBV12-3 or TRBV12-4 and TRBJ2-1; D is ambiguous. The CDR3 spans 11 residues. V dropped 7 bases and J dropped 3 bases, with 4 bases sitting between them. The CDR3 loop reads CASKRYNEQFF. The CDR3 nucleotides read TGTGCCAGCAAGCGCTACAATGAGCAGTTCTTC.

V gene TRBV19 combines with J gene TRBJ1-1, with a tentative D call TRBD1 (5 bases). Germline loops: CDR1 LNHDA, CDR2 SQIVND (reference sequence). This CDR3 comprises 14 residues. V gave up 4 bases and J gave up 1 base, with 10 bases separating them. The CDR3 DNA sequence: TGTGCCAGTAGTACCCTGGGGGGGAACACTGAAGCTTTCTTT. As protein: CASSTLGGNTEAFF.

The rearrangement uses TRBV2 and TRBJ2-1; 9 bases line up with TRBD2. Germline V gene sequence: CDR1 SNHLY, CDR2 FYNNEI. This CDR3 region has 14 residues. Trimming cost V 8 bases and J 8 bases; bases outside gene matches: 10. Here the CDR3 reads CASGRTSVSDEQFF. DNA of the CDR3: TGTGCCAGCGGGAGGACTAGCGTTTCAGATGAGCAGTTCTTC.

This chain joins TRBV4-1 and TRBJ1-5, with TRBD1 as a possible D gene (5 bases). Germline CDR1 and CDR2: MGHRA and YSYEKL. The CDR3 loop spans 15 amino acids. Trimming cost V 4 bases and J 5 bases, with 15 bases left between them. CDR3 loop: CASSPRIGTYQPQHF. DNA for the CDR3: TGCGCCAGCAGCCCCCGTATCGGGACTTATCAGCCCCAGCATTTT.

V is TRBV3-1 (or the pseudogene TRBV3-2) and J is TRBJ2-3; D unclear. CDR3 size: 12 residues. Germline lookup yields CDR1 LGHDT and CDR2 YNNKEL (reference sequence). V was cut by 4 bases and J by 1 base, with 3 bases left in between. CDR3 DNA sequence: TGTGCCAGCAGCCCTGGCACAGATACGCAGTATTTT. Translated: CASSPGTDTQYF.

The chain links TRBV5-1 to TRBJ2-2; the match to TRBD2 covers 7 bases. Germline values: CDR1 SGHRS, CDR2 YFSETQ. With V trimmed by 2 bases and J by 1 base, 2 bases remained unmatched. The CDR3 has 15 residues. CDR3 DNA sequence: TGCGCCAGCAGCTTACTAGCGCAGAACACCGGGGAGCTGTTTTTT. It codes for CASSLLAQNTGELFF.

The rearrangement uses TRBV7-9 and TRBJ1-2, with 7 bases lining up with TRBD1. Germline loops: CDR1 SEHNR, CDR2 FQNEAQ (reference sequence). The V segment lost 5 bases and the J segment 5 bases; nucleotides outside the gene matches: 11. The length of the CDR3 is 15 residues. The CDR3 DNA reads as TGTGCCAGCAGCCCGAGAGATAAGGGGGCTTATGGCTACACCTTC. Amino acid sequence: CASSPRDKGAYGYTF.

The rearrangement links TRBV6-5 to TRBJ2-3; TRBD2 matches at 8 bases. CDR3 length equals 14 residues. The germline V gene encodes CDR1 MNHEY and CDR2 SVGAGI. Losses at the gene ends were 6 bases for V and 6 bases for J; bases not matched to a gene: 8. CDR3 sequence (DNA): TGTGCCAGCAGCGTACTAGCGGTTGGGGATACGCAGTATTTT. As protein: CASSVLAVGDTQYF.

This clone has just one count. This chain connects TRBV7-9 to TRBJ2-1; TRBD2 matches 9 bases. The trim removed 2 bases at V and 8 bases at J, leaving 13 bases unmatched. The CDR3 is 17 residues long. Germline V gene data show CDR1 as SEHNR and CDR2 as FQNEAQ (reference sequence). CDR3 in DNA: TGTGCCAGCAGCTTATACGGCGGGGGGGCCCGACATCATGAGCAGTTCTTC. This codes for CASSLYGGGARHHEQFF.